The rows below give T cell receptor beta chains drawn from one sample of a study of T cells after yellow fever vaccination. TCRdb used MiXCR to reprocess the 5' RACE reads, holding one entry per CDR3 protein. Among some 300,000 distinct CDR3 sequences listed, around 4% were seen once. Sequencing used PBMCs, obtained on the day of the yellow fever booster vaccination. All receptors derive from a man between 18 and 35 years old who received the YFV17D yellow fever vaccine. CDR3s include the opening cysteine and the closing phenylalanine or tryptophan. Fields, in order: D gene, V gene, J gene, clone size, CDR3 protein, CDR3 DNA. The D gene is left open where the match is weak. The size of a clone is reported for some rows only, either as once, few or many, or as a class for expanded clones.

D: TRBD1; V: TRBV10-3; J: TRBJ2-5; size: -; CDR3: CAISGQQGLVKAQYF; DNA: TGTGCCATCAGTGGACAACAGGGGCTCGTTAAAGCCCAGTACTTC
D: TRBD1; V: TRBV12-3/TRBV12-4; J: TRBJ1-2; size: few; CDR3: CASSGDREFGGYTF; DNA: TGTGCCAGCAGTGGGGACAGGGAATTCGGCGGCTACACCTTC
D: TRBD1; V: TRBV10-3; J: TRBJ2-7; size: many; CDR3: CAITGTGPEQYF; DNA: TGTGCCATCACCGGGACAGGGCCCGAGCAGTACTTC
D: -; V: TRBV3-1; J: TRBJ2-6; size: many; CDR3: CASSQSGANVLTF; DNA: TGTGCCAGCAGCCAATCTGGGGCCAACGTCCTGACTTTC
D: -; V: TRBV18; J: TRBJ2-5; size: many; CDR3: CASSPISRGETQYF; DNA: TGTGCCAGCTCACCAATATCCCGGGGCGAGACCCAGTACTTC
D: -; V: TRBV7-2; J: TRBJ1-2; size: -; CDR3: CASTTTPNYGYTF; DNA: TGTGCCAGCACCACGACACCTAACTATGGCTACACCTTC
D: -; V: TRBV4-3; J: TRBJ2-1; size: many; CDR3: CANRADNEQFF; DNA: TGCGCCAACCGGGCAGACAATGAGCAGTTCTTC
D: TRBD2; V: TRBV6-1; J: TRBJ2-5; size: many; CDR3: CASSPGTSGGTQETQYF; DNA: TGTGCCAGCAGCCCCGGGACTAGCGGGGGGACCCAAGAGACCCAGTACTTC
D: -; V: TRBV6-6; J: TRBJ2-5; size: -; CDR3: CASSLSGPLASQETQYF; DNA: TGTGCCAGCAGTTTATCTGGACCGTTGGCGAGTCAAGAGACCCAGTACTTC
D: -; V: TRBV5-4; J: TRBJ2-3; size: many; CDR3: CASSLARLSSTDTQYF; DNA: TGTGCCAGCAGCTTAGCCAGACTCTCTAGCACAGATACGCAGTATTTT
D: -; V: TRBV7-2; J: TRBJ2-3; size: many; CDR3: CASSLDIDTQYF; DNA: TGTGCCAGCAGCTTAGATATAGATACGCAGTATTTT
D: -; V: TRBV10-3; J: TRBJ1-5; size: many; CDR3: CAINGGNQPQHF; DNA: TGTGCCATCAATGGGGGCAATCAGCCCCAGCATTTT
D: -; V: TRBV4-3; J: TRBJ2-2; size: few; CDR3: CASSQEQGTNTGELFF; DNA: TGCGCCAGCAGCCAAGAGCAGGGTACGAACACCGGGGAGCTGTTTTTT
D: -; V: TRBV20-1; J: TRBJ2-1; size: many; CDR3: CSASGGRPEQFF; DNA: TGCAGTGCATCGGGGGGCCGACCCGAGCAGTTCTTC
D: -; V: TRBV20-1; J: TRBJ2-7; size: many; CDR3: CSAVIGGSYEQYF; DNA: TGCAGTGCTGTGATAGGGGGATCCTACGAGCAGTACTTC
D: -; V: TRBV19; J: TRBJ1-5; size: many; CDR3: CASSIGNNQPQHF; DNA: TGTGCCAGTAGTATCGGAAACAATCAGCCCCAGCATTTT
D: -; V: TRBV4-2; J: TRBJ1-1; size: -; CDR3: CASSQVSGSPGTEAFF; DNA: TGTGCCAGCAGCCAAGTGTCTGGATCGCCGGGCACTGAAGCTTTCTTT
D: -; V: TRBV28; J: TRBJ1-4; size: -; CDR3: CASRPGGPNEKLFF; DNA: TGTGCCAGCAGACCGGGGGGGCCTAATGAAAAACTGTTTTTT
D: -; V: TRBV7-2; J: TRBJ1-1; size: few; CDR3: CASSFWDGNTEAFF; DNA: TGTGCCAGCAGCTTCTGGGACGGAAACACTGAAGCTTTCTTT
D: -; V: TRBV7-3; J: TRBJ2-1; size: many; CDR3: CASSLIDGNEQFF; DNA: TGTGCCAGCAGCTTAATCGATGGAAATGAGCAGTTCTTC
D: TRBD2; V: TRBV5-1; J: TRBJ2-1; size: few; CDR3: CASGDLSGVYNEQFF; DNA: TGCGCCAGCGGCGACTTGAGCGGGGTATACAATGAGCAGTTCTTC
D: -; V: TRBV12-3/TRBV12-4; J: TRBJ2-5; size: few; CDR3: CASHQEGAKTQYF; DNA: TGTGCCAGCCACCAGGAGGGGGCGAAGACCCAGTACTTC
D: TRBD2; V: TRBV5-1; J: TRBJ2-5; size: few; CDR3: CASSLDSGTSGWRETQYF; DNA: TGCGCCAGCAGCTTGGACTCTGGGACTAGCGGGTGGAGAGAGACCCAGTACTTC
D: TRBD1; V: TRBV5-4; J: TRBJ2-7; size: -; CDR3: CASSPRGYHEQYF; DNA: TGTGCCAGCAGCCCCAGGGGGTACCACGAGCAGTACTTC
D: -; V: TRBV29-1; J: TRBJ1-2; size: -; CDR3: CSVVGFNYGYTF; DNA: TGCAGCGTTGTAGGGTTTAACTATGGCTACACCTTC
D: TRBD1; V: TRBV5-4; J: TRBJ1-4; size: many; CDR3: CASSKGTGVDLTNEKLFF; DNA: TGTGCCAGCAGCAAAGGGACAGGGGTTGATCTCACTAATGAAAAACTGTTTTTT
D: TRBD1; V: TRBV5-1; J: TRBJ2-7; size: many; CDR3: CASSLVPGQIPYEQYF; DNA: TGCGCCAGCAGCTTGGTGCCGGGACAGATCCCCTACGAGCAGTACTTC
D: TRBD2; V: TRBV5-6; J: TRBJ2-7; size: many; CDR3: CASSRTSGGIYEQYF; DNA: TGTGCCAGCAGCCGGACTAGCGGGGGGATTTACGAGCAGTACTTC
D: -; V: TRBV27; J: TRBJ1-2; size: -; CDR3: CASSPWTKDYGYTF; DNA: TGTGCCAGCAGCCCCTGGACAAAGGACTATGGCTACACCTTC
D: -; V: TRBV7-2; J: TRBJ2-3; size: -; CDR3: CASSLVGTRSTDTQYF; DNA: TGTGCCAGCAGCTTAGTAGGGACCAGAAGCACAGATACGCAGTATTTT
D: -; V: TRBV4-3; J: TRBJ1-4; size: few; CDR3: CASSQVFQREKLFF; DNA: TGCGCCAGCAGCCAAGTTTTCCAGCGGGAAAAACTGTTTTTT
D: -; V: TRBV6-5; J: TRBJ1-1; size: few; CDR3: CASSYSWSGTIEAFF; DNA: TGTGCCAGCAGTTACTCGTGGTCTGGGACTATCGAAGCTTTCTTT
D: -; V: TRBV3-1; J: TRBJ2-3; size: few; CDR3: CASSQPAGDTQYF; DNA: TGTGCCAGCAGCCAGCCGGCCGGGGATACGCAGTATTTT
D: -; V: TRBV6-2/TRBV6-3; J: TRBJ1-5; size: -; CDR3: CASRRQAAPNQPQHF; DNA: TGTGCCAGCAGAAGACAGGCTGCCCCAAATCAGCCCCAGCATTTT
D: -; V: TRBV4-1; J: TRBJ2-1; size: many; CDR3: CASSRGGLSYNEQFF; DNA: TGCGCCAGCAGCCGGGGTGGGCTCTCCTACAATGAGCAGTTCTTC
D: TRBD1; V: TRBV6-1; J: TRBJ1-3; size: few; CDR3: CASSVSTGASGNTIYF; DNA: TGTGCCAGCAGTGTGTCGACAGGGGCGAGTGGAAACACCATATATTTT
D: -; V: TRBV20-1; J: TRBJ1-5; size: many; CDR3: CSASRRDTAHQPQHF; DNA: TGCAGTGCTAGCCGCAGGGACACGGCTCATCAGCCCCAGCATTTT
D: -; V: TRBV12-3/TRBV12-4; J: TRBJ1-6; size: many; CDR3: CASSSRQALRSPLHF; DNA: TGTGCCAGCAGTTCACGACAGGCCCTCCGTTCACCCCTCCACTTT
D: TRBD1; V: TRBV18; J: TRBJ1-2; size: -; CDR3: CASSPDRDPYGYTF; DNA: TGTGCCAGCTCACCTGACAGGGACCCCTATGGCTACACCTTC
D: TRBD1; V: TRBV20-1; J: TRBJ1-5; size: many; CDR3: CSARTWTGGDQPQHF; DNA: TGCAGTGCTAGAACCTGGACAGGGGGTGATCAGCCCCAGCATTTT